The T cell receptor (beta chain) under discussion was sequenced for a study of T cell responses to AZD1222 COVID-19 vaccine. Study-wide points: Clonal diversity may have been underestimated in mostly white British donors. Spike-specific TCR depth and breadth grew after two AZD1222 doses. Spike-wide vaccine-associated CD4 TCRs dominated at 160-218 and 743-854.

Profiling relied on immunoSEQ multiplex PCR, and the TCRdb table lists in-frame clones only, not all of them. The sample holds 95,000 to 150,000 clones, around 92% seen once. Turning to this clone: Its antigen is not known.

This specimen was peripheral blood, taken 28 days after the second AZD1222 dose. The receptor was derived from an adult who received the AZD1222 COVID-19 vaccine.

Here the CDR3 reads CASSPGQAYQPQHF. CDR3 sequence (DNA): TGTGCCAGCTCGCCGGGACAGGCCTATCAGCCCCAGCATTTT. The rearrangement links TRBV18 to TRBJ1-5; 8 bases are a match to TRBD1. The length of the CDR3 is 14 residues. The V and J ends lost 6 bases and 5 bases, in that order; junction bases with no gene match: 6. Germline CDR1 KGHSH, CDR2 LQKENI.